The 25 T cell receptor beta chains below all came from one sample that was sequenced in a study of early T cells in non-severe SARS-CoV-2 infection. TCRdb used MiXCR to reprocess the 5' RACE reads, holding one entry per CDR3 protein. This sample has just over 25,000 distinct CDR3 sequences, with roughly 4% found just once. The sequencing sample was made of whole blood. Every receptor here comes from an adult who was a healthcare worker with PCR-confirmed SARS-CoV-2 infection or an uninfected control (not recorded which).

This clonotype was counted many times. The chain links TRBV20-1 to TRBJ2-4; 9 bases are a match to TRBD2. The J segment lost 7 bases and the V segment lost 6 bases, leaving 7 bases of the junction unmatched. Germline CDR1 and CDR2: DFQATT and SNEGSKA (reference sequence). This CDR3 region has 13 residues. The CDR3 coding sequence is TGCAGTGCGAGTAGCGGGAGCTCGAACATTCAGTACTTC. Its translation: CSASSGSSNIQYF.

This clonotype has more than one count but fewer than ten. The chain combines TRBV6-2 or TRBV6-3 with TRBJ1-1; possible D gene TRBD1, 6 bases. Germline V gene data show CDR1 as MNHEY and CDR2 as SVGEGT. V lost 8 bases to trimming and J lost 1 base, with 14 bases between them. The CDR3 covers 14 residues. The CDR3 DNA reads TGTGCCAGCTTCGCGTGGGGGCGGAACACTGAAGCTTTCTTT. It yields the protein CASFAWGRNTEAFF.

This clonotype was detected ten times or more. The chain combines TRBV11-2 with TRBJ2-5, with 8 bases that match TRBD1. This CDR3 is built from 15 residues. The V gene end was trimmed by 5 bases and the J gene end by 1 base; junction bases not matched to a gene: 6. Per germline, CDR1 SGHAT and CDR2 FQNNGV. The CDR3 DNA sequence: TGTGCCAGCAGCATGATGGGACAGGTCCAAGAGACCCAGTACTTC. Translating it yields CASSMMGQVQETQYF.

This clonotype was counted many times. This chain links TRBV30 with TRBJ2-7; 9 nucleotides line up with TRBD1. Germline CDR1 reads GTSNPN; CDR2 reads SVGIG (reference sequence). The CDR3 length is 10 residues. The V gene end was trimmed by 7 bases and the J gene end by 12 bases; junction bases not matched to a gene: 7. CDR3 sequence (DNA): TGTGCCTCTGGACAGGGGAAAGGGTACTTC. Amino acid sequence: CASGQGKGYF.

The chain has TRBV6-2 or TRBV6-3 and TRBJ1-4; 8 positions agree with TRBD1. V was pared by 0 bases and J by 8 bases, with 5 bases of the junction left unmatched. CDR1 and CDR2 (germline): MNHEY, SVGEGT. The CDR3 is 15 amino acids. The CDR3 DNA reads TGTGCCAGCAGTTACTCGGGACAGGCCACGGAAAAACTGTTTTTT. This codes for CASSYSGQATEKLFF.

The table lists this clonotype with many counts. The chain employs TRBV6-2 or TRBV6-3 and TRBJ1-5; possible D gene TRBD1, 5 bases. Germline-derived CDR1 and CDR2 are MNHEY and SVGEGT. This CDR3 comprises 15 residues. The V and J ends lost 6 bases and 2 bases respectively, with 14 bases between them. The CDR3 region is CASSQGRSRNQPQHF. CDR3 coding DNA: TGTGCCAGCAGCCAGGGTAGGTCGCGCAATCAGCCCCAGCATTTT.

This clonotype was recorded a few times. The chain carries TRBV2 and TRBJ1-1, with D perhaps matching TRBD1 (6 bases). The ends were cut back, 7 bases at V and 1 base at J, with 13 bases in the middle. The CDR3 length is 14 residues. CDR1 is SNHLY, CDR2 FYNNEI, per germline. The CDR3 DNA reads as TGTGCCAGCAAGCCGGACAGAGGGAACACTGAAGCTTTCTTT. Translating gives CASKPDRGNTEAFF.

At least ten counts were recorded for this clonotype. The chain has TRBV6-6 and TRBJ1-3; D remains unclear. Deletions cut 2 bases from V and 0 bases from J, with 5 bases between. The length of the CDR3 is 14 residues. CDR1 and CDR2 from the germline V gene are MNHNY and SVGAGI (reference sequence). CDR3 amino acids: CASSYGSSGNTIYF. Written as DNA, the CDR3 is TGTGCCAGCAGTTACGGATCCTCTGGAAACACCATATATTTT.

This clonotype was picked up many times. The V gene is TRBV2, the J gene TRBJ1-1; 7 bases are a match to TRBD1. V lost 2 bases, J lost 5 bases, and 8 bases stayed unmatched. The CDR3 loop spans 15 amino acids. Per the germline V gene, CDR1 is SNHLY and CDR2 is FYNNEI. As DNA, the CDR3 is TGTGCCAGCAGTGAAACTAGGGGACAGTTTACTGAAGCTTTCTTT. It yields the protein CASSETRGQFTEAFF.

In its sample, this clonotype was seen many times. The V and J genes are TRBV20-1 and TRBJ1-6; D is uncertain. From germline, CDR1 is DFQATT and CDR2 SNEGSKA (reference sequence). The CDR3 loop spans 18 amino acids. V was shortened by 0 bases and J by 0 bases, with 15 bases between the two germline ends. The DNA of the CDR3 is TGCAGTGCTAGAGATCTGGCAGGAGGGAGCTCCTATAATTCACCCCTCCACTTT. Protein sequence: CSARDLAGGSSYNSPLHF.

This clonotype was detected ten times or more. The chain combines TRBV7-9 with TRBJ1-2, with a weak D call TRBD1 (5 bases). Germline values: CDR1 SEHNR, CDR2 FQNEAQ (reference sequence). This CDR3 has 14 amino acids. Trimming stripped 1 base from V and 4 bases from J, with 10 bases between. CDR3 in DNA: TGTGCCAGCAGCTTAGGAGGGGTTCCCTATGGCTACACCTTC. This gives the protein CASSLGGVPYGYTF.

Many counts were recorded for this clonotype. The chain employs TRBV27 and TRBJ2-3; a possible D gene is TRBD2 (6 bases). The length of the CDR3 is 14 residues. Germline V gives CDR1 MNHEY, CDR2 SMNVEV (reference sequence). V lost 7 bases, J lost 1 base, and 12 bases lay in between. The CDR3 region has the DNA TGTGCCAGCACTTATAGCGGCCGCACAGATACGCAGTATTTT. Translation gives CASTYSGRTDTQYF.

This clonotype came up many times. The chain is built from TRBV10-2 and TRBJ1-1; D is unresolved. Trimming shortened V by 0 bases and J by 0 bases, and 8 bases separated the two germline ends. The germline CDR1 and CDR2 sequences are WSHSY and SAAADI. The CDR3 runs to 15 residues. CDR3 in DNA: TGCGCCAGCAGTGAGTCTGGTTTCATGAACACTGAAGCTTTCTTT. Protein sequence: CASSESGFMNTEAFF.

This clonotype was detected many times. V is TRBV3-1 and J is TRBJ2-5; D unresolved. The ends were cut back, 1 base at V and 2 bases at J, with 11 bases in the middle. This CDR3 contains 15 residues. In germline, CDR1 is LGHDT, CDR2 YNNKEL (reference sequence). The chain's CDR3 is CASSQAWAKQETQYF. In DNA form, the CDR3 reads TGTGCCAGCAGCCAAGCCTGGGCCAAACAAGAGACCCAGTACTTC.

In DNA, the CDR3 is TGTGCCAGCAGCCAAGTGAGGGACACCGGGGAGCTGTTTTTT. Residues: CASSQVRDTGELFF. V and J are TRBV14 and TRBJ2-2; weak D call: TRBD2 (5 bases). Germline CDR1 and CDR2: SGHDN and FVKESK. This CDR3 region has 14 residues. Trimming removed 1 base at V and 3 bases at J, with 6 bases between.

At least ten counts were recorded for this clonotype. In DNA, the CDR3 is TGTGCCAGCAGTTTGGGCTACAATGAGCAGTTCTTC. It encodes CASSLGYNEQFF. The chain recombines TRBV27 with TRBJ2-1, with D uncertain. V lost 3 bases and J lost 3, with 3 bases in between. Germline V lookup: CDR1 MNHEY, CDR2 SMNVEV (reference sequence). The CDR3 extends over 12 amino acids.

This clonotype has at least ten counts. The chain has TRBV7-2 and TRBJ1-1; 8 positions match TRBD1. The germline CDR1 and CDR2 sequences are SGHTA and FQGNSA. After removal of 9 bases from V and 0 bases from J, the junction contained 12 bases not matched to a gene. The CDR3 sequence is 16 residues long. The CDR3 loop reads CASKLGTGGMNTEAFF. CDR3 nucleotides: TGTGCCAGTAAATTGGGGACAGGAGGGATGAACACTGAAGCTTTCTTT.

This clonotype has at least ten counts. The chain recombines TRBV19 with TRBJ2-1; 10 positions agree with TRBD2. The CDR3 length is 17 residues. Germline loops: CDR1 LNHDA, CDR2 SQIVND (reference sequence). V lost 3 bases, J lost 3 bases, and 8 bases stayed unmatched. This CDR3 reads CASSIRTSGRDYNEQFF. Here the CDR3 DNA reads TGTGCCAGTAGTATCCGGACTAGCGGTAGGGACTACAATGAGCAGTTCTTC.

This clonotype was detected only a few times. CDR3 sequence (DNA): TGTGCCAGCAACCGGGACACTACAGATACGCAGTATTTT. Protein: CASNRDTTDTQYF. The chain links TRBV6-2 or TRBV6-3 to TRBJ2-3; TRBD1 might be the D (6 bases). Trimming took off 7 bases at V and 3 bases at J, with 11 bases between the two ends. The germline CDR1 and CDR2 sequences are MNHEY and SVGEGT. The CDR3 totals 13 residues.

This clonotype has a count of ten or more. The rearrangement links TRBV7-9 to TRBJ1-2; D remains unclear. CDR1 SEHNR and CDR2 FQNEAQ come from the germline V gene (reference sequence). Trimming removed 1 base at V and 7 bases at J, with 13 bases between. The CDR3 is 14 residues long. The CDR3 loop reads CASSLEAEGSGYTF. CDR3 sequence (DNA): TGTGCCAGCAGCTTAGAAGCAGAGGGAAGTGGCTACACCTTC.

This clonotype was observed at least ten times. The chain recombines TRBV15 with TRBJ2-7; TRBD2 might be the D (6 bases). Germline V gene lookup returns CDR1 LNHNV and CDR2 YYDKDF (reference sequence). The CDR3 extends over 15 amino acids. V lost 2 bases to trimming and J lost 3 bases, with 14 bases between them. The DNA of the CDR3 is TGTGCCACCAGCAGACCGGGACTTGATTTCTACGAGCAGTACTTC. It codes for CATSRPGLDFYEQYF.

This clonotype was detected ten times or more. The chain employs TRBV7-2 and TRBJ2-1; D is undetermined. The CDR3 consists of 13 residues. Between the trimmed V and J ends, which lost 0 bases and 5 bases, there was a span of 5 bases. CDR1 SGHTA and CDR2 FQGNSA come from the germline V gene. The CDR3 reads CASSLASHNEQFF. The CDR3 DNA follows: TGTGCCAGCAGCTTAGCTAGCCACAATGAGCAGTTCTTC.

This clonotype has a count of ten or more. V usage is TRBV3-1 and J usage is TRBJ1-1; tentatively, D is TRBD1 (6 bases). The CDR3 spans 14 residues. The germline gives CDR1 LGHDT, CDR2 YNNKEL (reference sequence). Trimming removed 1 base from V and 4 bases from J, with 10 bases in between. CDR3 sequence (DNA): TGTGCCAGCAGCCAAGTCTGGGGGGCCACTGAAGCTTTCTTT. It is translated as CASSQVWGATEAFF.

This clonotype was seen more than once but under ten times. The CDR3 protein is CASSHRVLREKLFF. DNA of the CDR3: TGTGCCAGCTCACACAGGGTATTACGTGAAAAACTGTTTTTT. V usage is TRBV18 and J usage is TRBJ1-4; D is possibly TRBD1 (6 bases). The germline gives CDR1 KGHSH, CDR2 LQKENI. The CDR3 runs to 14 residues. Trimming stripped 4 bases from V and 7 bases from J, with 13 bases between.

There are many counts of this clonotype. The genes are TRBV18 and TRBJ2-1; TRBD1 or TRBD2 may be the D gene (5 bases each). The germline V gene has CDR1 KGHSH and CDR2 LQKENI. This CDR3 has 15 residues. The V end lost 3 bases, the J end lost 0 bases, and 9 bases lay between the germline ends. The CDR3 DNA reads as TGTGCCAGCTCACCGGGACCTCGCTCCTACAATGAGCAGTTCTTC. This codes for CASSPGPRSYNEQFF.